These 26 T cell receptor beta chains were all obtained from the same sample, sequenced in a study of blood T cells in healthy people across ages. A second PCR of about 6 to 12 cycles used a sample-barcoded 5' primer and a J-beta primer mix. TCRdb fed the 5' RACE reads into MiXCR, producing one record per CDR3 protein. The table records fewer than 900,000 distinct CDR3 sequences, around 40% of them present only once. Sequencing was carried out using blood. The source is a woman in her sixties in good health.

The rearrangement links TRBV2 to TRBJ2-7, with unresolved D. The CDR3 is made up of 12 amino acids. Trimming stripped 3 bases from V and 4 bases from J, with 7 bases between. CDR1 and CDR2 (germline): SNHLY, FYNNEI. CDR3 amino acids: CASSEGDYEQYF. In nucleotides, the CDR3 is TGTGCCAGCAGTGAGGGTGATTACGAGCAGTACTTC.

CDR3: CSARASGVIGNEQYF. The CDR3, as DNA: TGCAGTGCTAGGGCTAGCGGGGTCATCGGCAATGAGCAGTACTTC. This chain uses TRBV20-1 with TRBJ2-7; 9 bases fit TRBD2. Trimming cost V 3 bases and J 7 bases; bases outside gene matches: 13. This CDR3 contains 15 residues. Germline assignment: CDR1 DFQATT and CDR2 SNEGSKA (reference sequence).

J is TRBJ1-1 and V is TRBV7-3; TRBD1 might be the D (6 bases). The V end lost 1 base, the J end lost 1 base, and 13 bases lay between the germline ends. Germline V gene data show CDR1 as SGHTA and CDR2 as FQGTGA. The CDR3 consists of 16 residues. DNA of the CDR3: TGTGCCAGCAGCTTAAAGGGGGTAGGGGAGAACACTGAAGCTTTCTTT. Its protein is CASSLKGVGENTEAFF.

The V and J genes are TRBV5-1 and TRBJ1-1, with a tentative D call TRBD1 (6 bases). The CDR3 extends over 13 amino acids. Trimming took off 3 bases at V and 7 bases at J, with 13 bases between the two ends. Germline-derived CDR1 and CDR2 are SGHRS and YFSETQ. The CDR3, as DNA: TGCGCCAGCAGCTCAGGGGCGGAAGGTGAAGCTTTCTTT. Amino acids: CASSSGAEGEAFF.

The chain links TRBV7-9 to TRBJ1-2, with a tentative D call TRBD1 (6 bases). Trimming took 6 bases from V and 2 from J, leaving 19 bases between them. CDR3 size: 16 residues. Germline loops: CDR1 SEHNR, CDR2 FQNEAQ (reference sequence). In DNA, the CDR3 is TGTGCCAGCAGTTACTTTGGGCAGGGGATGAACTATGGCTACACCTTC. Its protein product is CASSYFGQGMNYGYTF.

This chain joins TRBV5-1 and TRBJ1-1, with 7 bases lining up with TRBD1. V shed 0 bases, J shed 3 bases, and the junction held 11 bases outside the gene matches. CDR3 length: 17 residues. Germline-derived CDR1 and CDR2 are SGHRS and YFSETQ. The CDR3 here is CASSLGTGLARDTEAFF. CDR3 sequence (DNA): TGCGCCAGCAGCTTGGGGACAGGTCTCGCGCGGGACACTGAAGCTTTCTTT. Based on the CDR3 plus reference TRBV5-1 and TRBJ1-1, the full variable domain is KAGVTQTPRYLIKTRGQQVTLSCSPISGHRSVSWYQQTPGQGLQFLFEYFSETQRNKGNFPGRFSGRQFSNSRSEMNVSTLELGDSALYLCASSLGTGLARDTEAFFGQGTRLTVV.

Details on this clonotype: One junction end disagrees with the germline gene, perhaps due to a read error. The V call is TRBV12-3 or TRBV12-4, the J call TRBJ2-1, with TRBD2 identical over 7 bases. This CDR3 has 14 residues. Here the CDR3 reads CASSLREGWYDQFF. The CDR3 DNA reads TGTGCCAGCAGTTTAAGGGAGGGTTGGTATGATCAGTTCTTC.

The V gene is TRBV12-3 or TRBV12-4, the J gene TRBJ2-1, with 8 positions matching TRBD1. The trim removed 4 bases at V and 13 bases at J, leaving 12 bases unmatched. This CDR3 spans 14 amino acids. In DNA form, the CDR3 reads TGTGCCAGCAGTTCTTACAGGGGGGAAGAGATCCAGTTCTTC. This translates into CASSSYRGEEIQFF.

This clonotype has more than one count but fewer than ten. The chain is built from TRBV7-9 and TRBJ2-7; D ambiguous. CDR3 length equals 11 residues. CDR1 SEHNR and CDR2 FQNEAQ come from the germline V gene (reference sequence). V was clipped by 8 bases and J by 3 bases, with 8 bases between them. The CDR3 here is CASGMDYEQYF. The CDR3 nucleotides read TGTGCCAGCGGCATGGACTACGAGCAGTACTTC. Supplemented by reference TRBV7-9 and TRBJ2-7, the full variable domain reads DTGVSQNPRHKITKRGQNVTFRCDPISEHNRLYWYRQTLGQGPEFLTYFQNEAQLEKSRLLSDRFSAERPKGSFSTLEIQRTEQGDSAMYLCASGMDYEQYFGPGTRLTVT.

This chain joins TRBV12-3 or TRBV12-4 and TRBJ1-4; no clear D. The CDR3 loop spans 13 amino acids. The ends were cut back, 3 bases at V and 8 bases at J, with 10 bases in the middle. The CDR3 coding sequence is TGTGCCAGCAGTTTTTTTCTGGGGGAAAAACTGTTTTTT. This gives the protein CASSFFLGEKLFF.

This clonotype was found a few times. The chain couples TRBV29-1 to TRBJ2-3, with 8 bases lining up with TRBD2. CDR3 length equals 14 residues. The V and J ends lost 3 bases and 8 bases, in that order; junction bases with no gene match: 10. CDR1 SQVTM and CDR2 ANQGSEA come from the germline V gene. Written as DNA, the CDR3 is TGCAGCGTTGACTCCGGGAGGGGGACGGGTACGCAGTATTTT. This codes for CSVDSGRGTGTQYF.

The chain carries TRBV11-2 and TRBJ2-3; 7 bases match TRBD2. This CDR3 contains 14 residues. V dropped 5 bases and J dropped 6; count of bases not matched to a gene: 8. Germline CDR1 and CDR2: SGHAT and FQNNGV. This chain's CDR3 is CASSKSWGGDTQYF. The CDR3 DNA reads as TGTGCCAGCAGCAAAAGCTGGGGAGGGGATACGCAGTATTTT.

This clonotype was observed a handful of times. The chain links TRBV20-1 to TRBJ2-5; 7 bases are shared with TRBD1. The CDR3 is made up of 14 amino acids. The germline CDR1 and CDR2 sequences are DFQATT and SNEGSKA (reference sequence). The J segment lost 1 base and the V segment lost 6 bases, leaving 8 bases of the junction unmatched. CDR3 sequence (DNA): TGCAGTGCACTCGACAGGGCGGCCCAAGAGACCCAGTACTTC. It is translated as CSALDRAAQETQYF.

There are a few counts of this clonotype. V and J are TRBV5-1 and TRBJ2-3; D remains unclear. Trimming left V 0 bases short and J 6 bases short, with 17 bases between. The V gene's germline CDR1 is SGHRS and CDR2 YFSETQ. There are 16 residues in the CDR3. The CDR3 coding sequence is TGCGCCAGCAGCTTGGGGTCTCCGTCCTGGAGTGATACGCAGTATTTT. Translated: CASSLGSPSWSDTQYF.

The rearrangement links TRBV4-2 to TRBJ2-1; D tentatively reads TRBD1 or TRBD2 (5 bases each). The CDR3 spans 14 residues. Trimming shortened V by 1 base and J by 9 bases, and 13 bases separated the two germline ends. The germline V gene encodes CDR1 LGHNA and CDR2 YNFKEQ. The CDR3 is CASSQVPERGEQFF. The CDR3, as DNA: TGTGCCAGCAGCCAAGTCCCCGAGAGGGGTGAGCAGTTCTTC.

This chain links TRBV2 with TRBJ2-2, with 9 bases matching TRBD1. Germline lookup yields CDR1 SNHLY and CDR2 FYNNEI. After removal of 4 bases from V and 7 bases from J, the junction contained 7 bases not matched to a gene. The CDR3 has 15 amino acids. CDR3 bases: TGTGCCAGCAGTGCACCGGGACAGGGAAGCGGGGAGCTGTTTTTT. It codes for CASSAPGQGSGELFF.

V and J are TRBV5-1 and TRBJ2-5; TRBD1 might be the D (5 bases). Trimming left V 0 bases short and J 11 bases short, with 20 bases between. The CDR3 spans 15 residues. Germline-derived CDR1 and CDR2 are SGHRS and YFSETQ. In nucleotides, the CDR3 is TGCGCCAGCAGCTTGGCCGCAGGGTTGGGAAATGAGCAGTACTTC. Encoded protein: CASSLAAGLGNEQYF.

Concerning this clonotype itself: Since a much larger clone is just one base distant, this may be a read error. The CDR3 DNA reads as TGTGCCAGCAGCCGAGGGACTAGCAATGAGCAGTTCTTC. Protein sequence: CASSRGTSNEQFF. J is TRBJ2-1 and V is TRBV7-6; 8 bases agree with TRBD2. Trimming cost V 5 bases and J 6 bases; bases outside gene matches: 3. Germline CDR1 SGHVS, CDR2 FNYEAQ. The CDR3 sequence is 13 residues long.

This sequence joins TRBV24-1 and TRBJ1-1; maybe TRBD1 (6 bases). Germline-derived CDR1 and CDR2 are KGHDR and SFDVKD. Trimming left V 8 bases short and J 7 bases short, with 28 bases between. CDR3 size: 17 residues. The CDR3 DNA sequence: TGTGCCACCATACCGGTTAAGGGGGGCAGGACTTATGGTGAAGCTTTCTTT. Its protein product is CATIPVKGGRTYGEAFF.

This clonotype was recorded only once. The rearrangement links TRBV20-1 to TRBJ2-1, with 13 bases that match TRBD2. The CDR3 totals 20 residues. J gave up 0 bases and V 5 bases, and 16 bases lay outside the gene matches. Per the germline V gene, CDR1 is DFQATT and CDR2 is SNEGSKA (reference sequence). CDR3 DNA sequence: TGCAGTGCTGGAATCCCCGTAGGACTAGCGGGGGACCTCTCCTACAATGAGCAGTTCTTC. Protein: CSAGIPVGLAGDLSYNEQFF.

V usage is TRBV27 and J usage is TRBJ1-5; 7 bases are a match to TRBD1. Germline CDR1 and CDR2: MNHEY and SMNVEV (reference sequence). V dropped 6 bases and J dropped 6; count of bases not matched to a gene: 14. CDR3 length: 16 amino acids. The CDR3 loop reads CASSTTNRGSLQPQHF. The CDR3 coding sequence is TGTGCCAGCAGCACCACGAACAGGGGAAGTCTTCAGCCCCAGCATTTT.

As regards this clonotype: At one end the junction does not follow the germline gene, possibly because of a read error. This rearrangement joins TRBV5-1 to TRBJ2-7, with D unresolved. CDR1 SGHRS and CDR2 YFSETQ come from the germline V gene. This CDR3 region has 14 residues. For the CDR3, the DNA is TGCACCAGCAGCCTGAGTCCTGACTCCGACGAGCAGTACTTC. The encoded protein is CTSSLSPDSDEQYF.

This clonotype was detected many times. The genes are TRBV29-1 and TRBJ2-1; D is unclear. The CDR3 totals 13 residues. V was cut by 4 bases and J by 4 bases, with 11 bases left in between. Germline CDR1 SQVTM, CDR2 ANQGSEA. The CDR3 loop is CSVASRSYNEQFF. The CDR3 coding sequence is TGCAGCGTTGCGAGCAGGTCTTACAATGAGCAGTTCTTC.

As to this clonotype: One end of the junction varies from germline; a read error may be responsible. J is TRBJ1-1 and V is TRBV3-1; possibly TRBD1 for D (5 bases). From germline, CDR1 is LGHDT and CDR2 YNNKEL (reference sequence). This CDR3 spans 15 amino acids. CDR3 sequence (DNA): TGTGCCAGCAGCCAAAACCCCAGGGACGACACCGAAGCTTTCTTT. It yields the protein CASSQNPRDDTEAFF.

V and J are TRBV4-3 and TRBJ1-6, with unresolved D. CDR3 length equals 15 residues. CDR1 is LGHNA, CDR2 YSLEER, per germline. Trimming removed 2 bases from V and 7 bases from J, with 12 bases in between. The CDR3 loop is CASSQNQNKNSPLHF. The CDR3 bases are TGCGCCAGCAGCCAAAACCAAAACAAGAATTCACCCCTCCACTTT.

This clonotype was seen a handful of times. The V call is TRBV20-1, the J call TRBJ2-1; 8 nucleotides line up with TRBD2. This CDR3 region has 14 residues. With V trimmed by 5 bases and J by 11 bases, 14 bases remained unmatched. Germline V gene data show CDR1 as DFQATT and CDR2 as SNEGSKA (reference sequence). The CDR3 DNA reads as TGCAGTGCTTATAGCGGGGTTTATGGTGGGCAGCAGTTCTTC. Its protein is CSAYSGVYGGQQFF.